This TCR beta chain is drawn from a study of T cell responses to AZD1222 COVID-19 vaccine. Study-level background: Second-dose schedules of about 4 or about 12 weeks were combined. Whole-study findings and limits: White British donors predominated, females outnumbered males, and clonal diversity was possibly underestimated. Baseline seropositivity occurred in only a handful of AZD1222 recipients.

A word on this clone: As yet, its antigen is unknown. A read error may account for a junction end that differs from germline.

Sequencing was performed with immunoSEQ multiplex PCR; in TCRdb, only in-frame clones are kept and a portion is missing. Among around 99,000 clones listed, under 95% were seen once. The CDR3 is made up of 13 amino acids. The germline V gene has CDR1 GTSNPN and CDR2 SVGIG (reference sequence). The sample was peripheral blood, taken on day 0 of AZD1222 vaccination. This receptor was obtained from an adult in good health. V gene TRBV30 combines with J gene TRBJ1-1; TRBD1 is a possible D gene (5 bases). CDR3 coding DNA: TGTGCCTGGAGTCCCACCGGGACGACTCCGGGAATCTTT. This encodes CAWSPTGTTPGIF. Drawing the rest from reference TRBV30 and TRBJ1-1, the complete variable domain is SQTIHQWPATLVQPVGSPLSLECTVEGTSNPNLYWYRQAAGRGLQLLFYSVGIGQISSEVPQNLSASRPQDRQFILSSKKLLLSDSGFYLCAWSPTGTTPGIFGQGTRLTVV.